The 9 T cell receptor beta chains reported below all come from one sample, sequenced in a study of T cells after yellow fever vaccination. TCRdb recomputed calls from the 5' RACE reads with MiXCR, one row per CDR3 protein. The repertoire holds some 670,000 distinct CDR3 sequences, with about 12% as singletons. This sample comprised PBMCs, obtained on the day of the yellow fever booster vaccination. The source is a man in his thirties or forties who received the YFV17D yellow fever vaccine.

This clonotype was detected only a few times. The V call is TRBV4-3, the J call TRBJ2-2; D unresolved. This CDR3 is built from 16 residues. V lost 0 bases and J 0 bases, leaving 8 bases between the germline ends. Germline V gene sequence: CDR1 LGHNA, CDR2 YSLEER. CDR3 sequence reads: CASSQEQAANTGELFF. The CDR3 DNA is TGCGCCAGCAGCCAAGAGCAGGCGGCGAACACCGGGGAGCTGTTTTTT.

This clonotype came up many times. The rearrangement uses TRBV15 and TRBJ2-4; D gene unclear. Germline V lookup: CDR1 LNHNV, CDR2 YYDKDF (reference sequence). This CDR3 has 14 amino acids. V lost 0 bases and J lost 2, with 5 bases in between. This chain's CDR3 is CATSREATKNIQYF. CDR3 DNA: TGTGCCACCAGCAGAGAGGCGACCAAAAACATTCAGTACTTC.

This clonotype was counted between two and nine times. Written as DNA, the CDR3 is TGTGCCAGCAGTAGGACAGGGGATAATGAAAAACTGTTTTTT. Translation: CASSRTGDNEKLFF. The chain is built from TRBV6-1 and TRBJ1-4; 9 nucleotides match TRBD1. This CDR3 is built from 14 residues. With 5 bases clipped from V and 4 bases from J, the junction kept 2 bases outside the gene matches. Germline V gene lookup returns CDR1 MNHNS and CDR2 SASEGT.

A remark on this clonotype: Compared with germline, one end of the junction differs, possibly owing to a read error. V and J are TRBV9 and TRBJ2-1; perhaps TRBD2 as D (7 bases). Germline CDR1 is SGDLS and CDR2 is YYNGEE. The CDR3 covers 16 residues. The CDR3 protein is CASSVGGVGQYNEQFF. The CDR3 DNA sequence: TGTGCCAGCAGTGTAGGGGGGGTGGGGCAATACAATGAGCAGTTCTTC.

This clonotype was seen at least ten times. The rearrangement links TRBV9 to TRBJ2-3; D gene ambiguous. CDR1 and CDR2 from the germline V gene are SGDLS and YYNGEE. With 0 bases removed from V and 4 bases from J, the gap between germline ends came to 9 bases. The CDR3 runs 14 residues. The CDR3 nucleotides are TGTGCCAGCAGCGTAGAGGCTGGCGCAGATACGCAGTATTTT. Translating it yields CASSVEAGADTQYF.

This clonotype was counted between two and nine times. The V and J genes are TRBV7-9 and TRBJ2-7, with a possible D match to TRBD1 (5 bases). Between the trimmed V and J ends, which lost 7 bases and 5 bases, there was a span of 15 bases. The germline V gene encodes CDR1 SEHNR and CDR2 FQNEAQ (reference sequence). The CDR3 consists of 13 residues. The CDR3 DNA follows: TGTGCCAGCACCCTGGGGCTGCCGGACGAGCAGTACTTC. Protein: CASTLGLPDEQYF. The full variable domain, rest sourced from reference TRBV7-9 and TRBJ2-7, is DTGVSQNPRHKITKRGQNVTFRCDPISEHNRLYWYRQTLGQGPEFLTYFQNEAQLEKSRLLSDRFSAERPKGSFSTLEIQRTEQGDSAMYLCASTLGLPDEQYFGPGTRLTVT.

The CDR3 is CSGDARLARSTDTQYF. CDR3 in DNA: TGCAGTGGGGATGCTAGACTAGCGAGAAGCACAGATACGCAGTATTTT. The rearrangement links TRBV20-1 to TRBJ2-3; 8 bases fit TRBD2. Germline CDR1 is DFQATT and CDR2 is SNEGSKA (reference sequence). The CDR3 is 16 residues long. With 7 bases clipped from V and 0 bases from J, the junction kept 12 bases outside the gene matches.

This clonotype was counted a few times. This CDR3 is CASSPSWRRGQFF. The CDR3 DNA follows: TGTGCCAGCAGCCCCTCTTGGCGACGCGGGCAGTTCTTC. The chain uses TRBV14 and TRBJ2-1; D gene ambiguous. Trimming removed 4 bases from V and 12 bases from J, with 16 bases in between. The CDR3 covers 13 residues. The germline gives CDR1 SGHDN, CDR2 FVKESK.

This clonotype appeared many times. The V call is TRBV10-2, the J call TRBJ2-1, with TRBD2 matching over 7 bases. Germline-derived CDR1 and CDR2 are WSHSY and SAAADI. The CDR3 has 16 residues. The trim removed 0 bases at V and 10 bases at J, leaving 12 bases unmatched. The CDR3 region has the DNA TGCGCCAGCAGTGAGTCTAGGTGGGAGGGCCTTGGCGAGCAGTTCTTC. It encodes CASSESRWEGLGEQFF.